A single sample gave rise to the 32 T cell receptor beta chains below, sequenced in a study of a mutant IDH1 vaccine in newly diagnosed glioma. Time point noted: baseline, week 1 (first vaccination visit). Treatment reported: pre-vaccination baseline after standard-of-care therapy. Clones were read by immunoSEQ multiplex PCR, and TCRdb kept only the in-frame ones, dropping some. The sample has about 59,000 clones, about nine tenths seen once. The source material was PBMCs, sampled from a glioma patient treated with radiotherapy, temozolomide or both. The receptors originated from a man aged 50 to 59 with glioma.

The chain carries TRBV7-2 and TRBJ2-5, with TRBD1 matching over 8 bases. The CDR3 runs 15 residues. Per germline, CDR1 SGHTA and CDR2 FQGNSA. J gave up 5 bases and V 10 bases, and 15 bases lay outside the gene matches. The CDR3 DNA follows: TGTGCCACCCAACTCGGGCAGGGGGCGTTTGAGACCCAGTACTTC. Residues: CATQLGQGAFETQYF.

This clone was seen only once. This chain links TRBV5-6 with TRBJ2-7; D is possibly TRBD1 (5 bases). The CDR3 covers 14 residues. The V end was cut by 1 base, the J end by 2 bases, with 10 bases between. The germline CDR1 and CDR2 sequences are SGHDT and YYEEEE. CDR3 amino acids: CASSLWGGTYEQYF. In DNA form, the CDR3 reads TGTGCCAGCAGCTTGTGGGGCGGAACCTACGAGCAGTACTTC.

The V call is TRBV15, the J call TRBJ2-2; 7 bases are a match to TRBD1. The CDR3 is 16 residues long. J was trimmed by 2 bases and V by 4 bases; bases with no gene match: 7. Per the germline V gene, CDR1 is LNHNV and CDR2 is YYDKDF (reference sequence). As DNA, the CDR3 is TGTGCCACCAGCACAACCGGGACAGTCAACACCGGGGAGCTGTTTTTT. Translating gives CATSTTGTVNTGELFF. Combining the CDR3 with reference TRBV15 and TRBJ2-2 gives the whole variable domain DAMVIQNPRYQVTQFGKPVTLSCSQTLNHNVMYWYQQKSSQAPKLLFHYYDKDFNNEADTPDNFQSRRPNTSFCFLDIRSPGLGDTAMYLCATSTTGTVNTGELFFGEGSRLTVL.

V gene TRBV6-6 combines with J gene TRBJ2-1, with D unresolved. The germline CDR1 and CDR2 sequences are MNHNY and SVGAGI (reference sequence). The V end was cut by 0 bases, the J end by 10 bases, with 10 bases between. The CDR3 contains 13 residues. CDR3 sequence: CASSYSNPREQFF. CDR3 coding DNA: TGTGCCAGCAGTTACTCGAACCCAAGGGAGCAGTTCTTC.

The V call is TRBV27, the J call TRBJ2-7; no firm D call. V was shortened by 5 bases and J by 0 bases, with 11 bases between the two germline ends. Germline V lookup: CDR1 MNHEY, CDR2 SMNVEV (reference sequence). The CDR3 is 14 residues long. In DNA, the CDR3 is TGTGCCAGCAGTGAAGAGGCCCTCTCCTACGAGCAGTACTTC. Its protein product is CASSEEALSYEQYF.

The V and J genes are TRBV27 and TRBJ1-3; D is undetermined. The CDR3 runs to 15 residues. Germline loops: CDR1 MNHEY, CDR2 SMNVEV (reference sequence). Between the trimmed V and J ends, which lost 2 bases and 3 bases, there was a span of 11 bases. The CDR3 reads CASSLGPRSGNTIYF. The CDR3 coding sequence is TGTGCCAGCAGTTTAGGCCCACGAAGTGGAAACACCATATATTTT.

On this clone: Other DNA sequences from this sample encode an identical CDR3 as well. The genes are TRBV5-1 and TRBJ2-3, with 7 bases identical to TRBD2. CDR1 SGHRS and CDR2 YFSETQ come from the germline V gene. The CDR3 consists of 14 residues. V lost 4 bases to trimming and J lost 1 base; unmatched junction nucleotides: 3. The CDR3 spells CASSGGDRTDTQYF. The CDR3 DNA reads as TGCGCCAGCAGCGGGGGGGACCGCACAGATACGCAGTATTTT.

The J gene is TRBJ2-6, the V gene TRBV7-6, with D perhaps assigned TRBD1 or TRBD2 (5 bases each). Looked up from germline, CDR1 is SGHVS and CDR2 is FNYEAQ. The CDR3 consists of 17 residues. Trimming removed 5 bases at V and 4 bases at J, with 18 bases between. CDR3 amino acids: CASSPLGGRLGANVLTF. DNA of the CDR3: TGTGCCAGCAGCCCCCTTGGGGGTAGGCTCGGGGCCAACGTCCTGACTTTC.

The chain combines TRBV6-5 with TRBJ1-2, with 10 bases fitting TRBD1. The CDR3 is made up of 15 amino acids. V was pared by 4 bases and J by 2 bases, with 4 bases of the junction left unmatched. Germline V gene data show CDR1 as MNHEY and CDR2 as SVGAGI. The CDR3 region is CASSFQTGGNYGYTF. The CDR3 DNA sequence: TGTGCCAGCAGTTTCCAGACAGGGGGCAACTATGGCTACACCTTC.

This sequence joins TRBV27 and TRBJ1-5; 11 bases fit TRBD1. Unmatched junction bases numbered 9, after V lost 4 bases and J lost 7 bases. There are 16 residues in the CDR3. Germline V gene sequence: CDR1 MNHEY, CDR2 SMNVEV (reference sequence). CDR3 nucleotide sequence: TGTGCCAGCAGTTCCTCGGGGACAGGGGGAGAACAGCCCCAGCATTTT. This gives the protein CASSSSGTGGEQPQHF.

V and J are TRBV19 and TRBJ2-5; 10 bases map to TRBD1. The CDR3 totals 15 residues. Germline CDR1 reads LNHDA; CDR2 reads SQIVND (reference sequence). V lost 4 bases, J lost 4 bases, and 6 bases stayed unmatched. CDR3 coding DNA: TGTGCCAGTAGTAGACAGGGGGCTGGAGGAGAGACCCAGTACTTC. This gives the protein CASSRQGAGGETQYF.

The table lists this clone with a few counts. CDR3 protein: CASQGGASDTEAFF. Here the CDR3 DNA reads TGTGCCAGCCAGGGGGGGGCATCGGACACTGAAGCTTTCTTT. The V gene is TRBV2, the J gene TRBJ1-1; 7 bases align to TRBD1. Losses at the gene ends were 8 bases for V and 3 bases for J; bases not matched to a gene: 9. This CDR3 has 14 residues. The germline CDR1 and CDR2 sequences are SNHLY and FYNNEI.

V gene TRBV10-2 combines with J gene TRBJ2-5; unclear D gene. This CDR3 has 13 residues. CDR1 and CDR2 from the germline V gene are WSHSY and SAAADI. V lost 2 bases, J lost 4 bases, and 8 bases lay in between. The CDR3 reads CASSEILGETQYF. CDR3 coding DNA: TGCGCCAGCAGTGAGATCCTAGGAGAGACCCAGTACTTC.

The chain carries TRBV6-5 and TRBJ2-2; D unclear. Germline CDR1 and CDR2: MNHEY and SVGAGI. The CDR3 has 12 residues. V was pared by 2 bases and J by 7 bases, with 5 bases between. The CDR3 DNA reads TGTGCCAGCAGTTACGGGGTCGGGGAGCTGTTTTTT. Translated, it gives CASSYGVGELFF.

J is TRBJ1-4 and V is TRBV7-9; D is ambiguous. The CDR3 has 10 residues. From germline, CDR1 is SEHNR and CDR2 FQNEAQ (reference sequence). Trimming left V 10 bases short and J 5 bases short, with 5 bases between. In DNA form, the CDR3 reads TGTGCCACTCAAAATGAAAAACTGTTTTTT. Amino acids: CATQNEKLFF. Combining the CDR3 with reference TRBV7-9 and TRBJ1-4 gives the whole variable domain DTGVSQNPRHKITKRGQNVTFRCDPISEHNRLYWYRQTLGQGPEFLTYFQNEAQLEKSRLLSDRFSAERPKGSFSTLEIQRTEQGDSAMYLCATQNEKLFFGSGTQLSVL.

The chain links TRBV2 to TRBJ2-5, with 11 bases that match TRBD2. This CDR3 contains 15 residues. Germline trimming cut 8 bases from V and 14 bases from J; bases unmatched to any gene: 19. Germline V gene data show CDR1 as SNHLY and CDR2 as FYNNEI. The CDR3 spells CASQVTTSGSGRGYF. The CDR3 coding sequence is TGTGCCAGCCAAGTCACCACTAGCGGGAGTGGTCGGGGATACTTC.

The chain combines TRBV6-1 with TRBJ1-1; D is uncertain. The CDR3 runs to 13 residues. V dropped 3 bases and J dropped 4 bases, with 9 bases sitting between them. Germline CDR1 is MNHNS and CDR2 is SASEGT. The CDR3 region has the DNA TGTGCCAGCAGTGACCGATTAGGCACTGAAGCTTTCTTT. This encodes CASSDRLGTEAFF.

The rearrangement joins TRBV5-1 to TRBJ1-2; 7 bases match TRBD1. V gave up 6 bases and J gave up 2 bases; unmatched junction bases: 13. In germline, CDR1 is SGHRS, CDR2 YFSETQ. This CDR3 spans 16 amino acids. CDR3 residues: CASTEYSTGRNYGYTF. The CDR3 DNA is TGCGCCAGCACCGAGTATTCGACAGGGAGAAACTATGGCTACACCTTC.

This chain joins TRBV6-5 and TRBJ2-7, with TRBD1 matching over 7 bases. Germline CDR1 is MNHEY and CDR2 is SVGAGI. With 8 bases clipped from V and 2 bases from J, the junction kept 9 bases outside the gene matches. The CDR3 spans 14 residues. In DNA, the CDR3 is TGTGCCAGCCCCTCCGGGACAGCCCCCTACGAGCAGTACTTC. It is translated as CASPSGTAPYEQYF.

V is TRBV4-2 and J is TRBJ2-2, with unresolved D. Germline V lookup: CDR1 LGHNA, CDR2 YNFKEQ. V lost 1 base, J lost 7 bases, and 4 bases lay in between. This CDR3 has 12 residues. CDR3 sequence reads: CASSQGDGELFF. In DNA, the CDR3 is TGTGCCAGCAGCCAAGGTGACGGGGAGCTGTTTTTT.

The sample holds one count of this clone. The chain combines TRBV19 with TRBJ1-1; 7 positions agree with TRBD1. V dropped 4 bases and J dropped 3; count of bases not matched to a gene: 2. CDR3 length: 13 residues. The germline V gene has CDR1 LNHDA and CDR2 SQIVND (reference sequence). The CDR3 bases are TGTGCCAGTAGTACCCAGGGGGACACTGAAGCTTTCTTT. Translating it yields CASSTQGDTEAFF.

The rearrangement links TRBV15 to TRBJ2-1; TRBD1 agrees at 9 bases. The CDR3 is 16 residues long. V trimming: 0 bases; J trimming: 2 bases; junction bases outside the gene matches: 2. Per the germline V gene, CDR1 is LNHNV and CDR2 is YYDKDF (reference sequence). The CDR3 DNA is TGTGCCACCAGCAGAGAGGGACAGGGACCCTACAATGAGCAGTTCTTC. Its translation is CATSREGQGPYNEQFF.

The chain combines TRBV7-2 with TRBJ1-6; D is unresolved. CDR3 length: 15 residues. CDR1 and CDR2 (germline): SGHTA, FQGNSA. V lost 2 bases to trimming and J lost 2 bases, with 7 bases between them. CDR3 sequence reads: CASSLSGAYNSPLHF. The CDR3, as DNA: TGTGCCAGCAGCTTATCCGGAGCCTATAATTCACCCCTCCACTTT.

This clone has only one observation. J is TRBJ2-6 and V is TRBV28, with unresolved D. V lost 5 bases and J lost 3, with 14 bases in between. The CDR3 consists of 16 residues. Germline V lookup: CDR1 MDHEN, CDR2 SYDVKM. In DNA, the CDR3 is TGTGCCAGCAGTGTCCTTGGGGTCTTTGGGGCCAACGTCCTGACTTTC. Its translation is CASSVLGVFGANVLTF.

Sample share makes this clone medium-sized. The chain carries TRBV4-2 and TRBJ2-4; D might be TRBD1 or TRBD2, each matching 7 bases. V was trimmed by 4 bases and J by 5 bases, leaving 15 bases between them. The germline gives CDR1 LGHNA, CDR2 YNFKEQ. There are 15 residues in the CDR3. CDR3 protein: CASSPWGGTENIQYF. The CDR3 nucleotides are TGTGCCAGCAGCCCCTGGGGAGGGACAGAAAACATTCAGTACTTC.

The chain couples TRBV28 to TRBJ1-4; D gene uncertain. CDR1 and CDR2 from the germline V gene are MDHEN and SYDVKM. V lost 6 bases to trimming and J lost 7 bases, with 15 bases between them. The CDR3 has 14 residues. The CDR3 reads CASSLGQRGEKLFF. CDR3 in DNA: TGTGCCAGCAGCCTCGGGCAGAGAGGTGAAAAACTGTTTTTT. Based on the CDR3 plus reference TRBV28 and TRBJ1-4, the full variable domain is DVKVTQSSRYLVKRTGEKVFLECVQDMDHENMFWYRQDPGLGLRLIYFSYDVKMKEKGDIPEGYSVSREKKERFSLILESASTNQTSMYLCASSLGQRGEKLFFGSGTQLSVL.

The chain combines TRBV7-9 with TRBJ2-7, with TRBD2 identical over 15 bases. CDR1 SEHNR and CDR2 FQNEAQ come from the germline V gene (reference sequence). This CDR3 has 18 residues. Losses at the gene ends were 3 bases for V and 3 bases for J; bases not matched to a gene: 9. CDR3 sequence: CASSFPPEGLAGGYEQYF. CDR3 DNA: TGTGCCAGCAGCTTCCCGCCTGAGGGACTAGCGGGAGGCTACGAGCAGTACTTC.

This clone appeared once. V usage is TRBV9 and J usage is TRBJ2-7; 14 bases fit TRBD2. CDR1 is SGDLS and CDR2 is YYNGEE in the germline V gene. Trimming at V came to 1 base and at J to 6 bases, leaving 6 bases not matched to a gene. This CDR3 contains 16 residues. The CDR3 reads CASSVSTSGRAGEQYF. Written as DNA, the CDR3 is TGTGCCAGCAGCGTATCGACTAGCGGGAGGGCCGGCGAGCAGTACTTC.

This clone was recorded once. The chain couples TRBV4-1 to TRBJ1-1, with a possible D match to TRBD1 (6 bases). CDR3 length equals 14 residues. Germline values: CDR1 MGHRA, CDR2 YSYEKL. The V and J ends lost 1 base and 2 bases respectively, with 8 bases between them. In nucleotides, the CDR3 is TGCGCCAGCAGCCAAGCGACAGGAAACACTGAAGCTTTCTTT. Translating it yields CASSQATGNTEAFF.

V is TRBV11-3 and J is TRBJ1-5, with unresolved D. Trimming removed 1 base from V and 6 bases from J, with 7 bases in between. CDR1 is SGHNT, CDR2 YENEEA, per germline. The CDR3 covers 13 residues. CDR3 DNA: TGTGCCAGCAGCTTAGGGGGTTTTCAGCCCCAGCATTTT. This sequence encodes CASSLGGFQPQHF.

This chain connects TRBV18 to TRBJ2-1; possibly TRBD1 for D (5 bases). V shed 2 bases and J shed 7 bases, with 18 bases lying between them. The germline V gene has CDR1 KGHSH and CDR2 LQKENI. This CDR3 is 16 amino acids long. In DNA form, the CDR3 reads TGTGCCAGCTCACCATCTTTACTGCAGGGCCTAAATGAGCAGTTCTTC. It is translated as CASSPSLLQGLNEQFF.

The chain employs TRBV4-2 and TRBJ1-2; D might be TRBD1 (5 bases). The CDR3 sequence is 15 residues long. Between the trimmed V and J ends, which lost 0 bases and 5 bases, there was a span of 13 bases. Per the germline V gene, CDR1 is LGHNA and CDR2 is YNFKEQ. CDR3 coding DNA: TGTGCCAGCAGCCAAGAGGCACGGGGGGGATATGGCTACACCTTC. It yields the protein CASSQEARGGYGYTF.